The subject of this entry is one T cell receptor (beta chain). Its antigen is undetermined. There were no participants with HIV treated outside the United States. The data were taken from a study of long-term antiretroviral therapy in people with HIV. General study findings and limits: At every time point, clones expanded before ART dominated the repertoire. Investigators report no available data on ART adherence, viral resistance or therapy changes.

V lost 4 bases and J lost 2, with 6 bases in between. The germline V gene has CDR1 SNHLY and CDR2 FYNNEI. CDR3 length: 13 amino acids. They ran version v3.0 of the immunoSEQ assay at survey level. Measured with immunoSEQ multiplex PCR; TCRdb has only the in-frame clones, and not every one. The sample lists under 30,000 clones; over 75% were seen once. The sequencing used unsorted PBMCs, collected 3 years after starting antiretroviral therapy. The chain recombines TRBV2 with TRBJ1-5, with D tentatively TRBD1 (6 bases). The receptor was isolated from a man aged 35 to 55 with HIV. CDR3 loop: CASSGQGNQPQHF. The CDR3 coding sequence is TGTGCCAGCAGTGGACAGGGCAATCAGCCCCAGCATTTT.